This T cell receptor beta chain was retrieved from a study of naive and memory T cell subsets. This clonotype was seen repeatedly, ten times or more. Its specificity is unknown. Study results and caveats: In CD4 and CD8 cells, diversity dropped from naive through EMRA.

The germline V gene encodes CDR1 SNHLY and CDR2 FYNNEI. V was pared by 5 bases and J by 2 bases, with 14 bases between. The CDR3 totals 15 residues. The beta constant-region primer was an equimolar mix of two oligonucleotides covering TRBC1 and TRBC2. Nested alpha and beta constant-region primers with the SP2 primer drove four PCR rounds on ligated cDNA. An oligonucleotide with the SP2 primer and a 12-nucleotide UMI was ligated to the cDNA 3' end. TCRdb passed the UMI-ligation and nested PCR reads through MiXCR, listing each CDR3 protein once. The table records thousands of distinct CDR3 sequences, roughly 30% of them present only once. Four subsets defined by CD45RA and CD27 were sorted after CD3, CD4, CD8 and live/dead staining.

The genes are TRBV2 and TRBJ2-3, with D possibly being TRBD1 or TRBD2 (5 bases each). The receptor's source is a human donor in good health. Sequences were obtained from CD8+ TEMRA cells from blood. The subset was: effector memory re-expressing CD45RA, CD45RA+ CD27-. The CDR3 DNA is TGTGCCAGCAGTCCCGGGACCTCCGCCACAGATACGCAGTATTTT. Translation gives CASSPGTSATDTQYF.